Below, 3 T cell receptor beta chains from the same sample are listed, as sequenced in a study of T cells in tumors and immune-related adverse events. Only in-frame clones appear in the TCRdb table, and some are missing; sequencing was by immunoSEQ multiplex PCR. The sample comprises about 22,000 clones, just over 90% of which are singletons, and around 1.3% rests with the top ten. The sample here was lymph node tissue, taken from a patient treated with anti-PD-1 therapy. These receptors were collected from a female donor with metastatic renal cell carcinoma.

Comment on this clone: The junction departs from germline at one end; a sequencing error may be responsible. The CDR3 region is CASRLGGRASGIADTQYF. The CDR3 nucleotides are TGTGCCAGCAGATTAGGGGGGAGAGCTAGCGGGATAGCAGATACGCAGTATTTT. This chain connects TRBV7-9 to TRBJ2-3, with 9 bases that match TRBD2. This CDR3 spans 18 amino acids. The germline V gene has CDR1 SEHNR and CDR2 FQNEAQ (reference sequence).

The CDR3 nucleotides read TGCGCCAGCAGCGGGACTAGCGGAGCCCCTAGCACAGATACGCAGTATTTT. Protein sequence: CASSGTSGAPSTDTQYF. The J gene is TRBJ2-3, the V gene TRBV5-1; 11 nucleotides match TRBD2. Germline assignment: CDR1 SGHRS and CDR2 YFSETQ. The CDR3 runs 17 residues. J lost 0 bases, V lost 4 bases, and 7 bases had no gene match.

A few counts support this clone. For the CDR3, the DNA is TGTGCCAGCAGCCCCGGACCCCCAGGAGGCGACGAGCAGTACTTC. Translating it yields CASSPGPPGGDEQYF. This chain joins TRBV27 and TRBJ2-7, with D maybe TRBD2 (5 bases). The CDR3 loop spans 15 amino acids. Trimming left V 6 bases short and J 5 bases short, with 20 bases between. Germline V gene sequence: CDR1 MNHEY, CDR2 SMNVEV (reference sequence).